A selection of T cell receptor beta chains follows, all from one sample in a study of blood T cell repertoires in COVID-19. Sequencing was performed with immunoSEQ multiplex PCR; in TCRdb, only in-frame clones are kept and a portion is missing. The sample has 150,000 or so clones; about 87% are singletons. Sequenced: peripheral blood. The receptors come from a woman between 50 and 59 years old with acute or convalescent COVID-19. Each CDR3 is given with its conserved first and last residue. Each record gives: V gene, CDR3 protein.

v_gene: TRBV6-5
CDR3aa: CASTRLAGGNYGYTF

v_gene: TRBV7-2
CDR3aa: CASSLSTAGGGYEQYF

v_gene: TRBV7-6
CDR3aa: CASSHEAGGSNEQFF

v_gene: TRBV9
CDR3aa: CASSLDFYGYTF

v_gene: TRBV19
CDR3aa: CASSYSPGDTEAFF

v_gene: TRBV29-1
CDR3aa: CSVDPGGRETQYF

v_gene: TRBV19
CDR3aa: CASSPRGTSGANVLTF

v_gene: TRBV6-5
CDR3aa: CASTTGQGAGETQYF

v_gene: TRBV9
CDR3aa: CASSSSGGVQNEKLFF

v_gene: TRBV30
CDR3aa: CAWSAGTSNLYEQYF

v_gene: TRBV5-1
CDR3aa: CASSLSAPSYEQYF

v_gene: TRBV7-9
CDR3aa: CASLRALASLGEQFF

v_gene: TRBV18
CDR3aa: CASSPFDTGGLDGYTF

v_gene: TRBV5-1
CDR3aa: CASSPWTGGVSGYTF

v_gene: TRBV4-3
CDR3aa: CASSHRDSLEAFF

v_gene: TRBV5-6
CDR3aa: CASSLTVAYGYTF

v_gene: TRBV5-1
CDR3aa: CASSLARGPGELFF

v_gene: TRBV10-3
CDR3aa: CAISDGGQGFDTQYF

v_gene: TRBV7-2
CDR3aa: CASSSQGLGYTF

v_gene: TRBV24-1
CDR3aa: CATSDAGQGGEKLFF

v_gene: TRBV18
CDR3aa: CASSPIGQPSSGNTIYF

v_gene: TRBV29-1
CDR3aa: CSVPPQGAGYYGYTF

v_gene: TRBV5-4
CDR3aa: CASGRGRGYEQYF

v_gene: TRBV5-1
CDR3aa: CASSLYGEYEQYF

v_gene: TRBV30
CDR3aa: CAWSQATGGVYGYTF

v_gene: TRBV7-2
CDR3aa: CASSFSTGYNQPQHF

v_gene: TRBV7-2
CDR3aa: CASSLVGDGGLTYNEQFF

v_gene: TRBV9
CDR3aa: CASSGSGQETQYF

v_gene: TRBV7-2
CDR3aa: CASSLGLQGGNTIYF